This is a list of T cell receptor beta chains from one sample in a study of post-analysis software for immune sequencing data. TCRdb recomputed calls from the PCR reads with MiXCR, one row per CDR3 protein. The sample lists about 540,000 distinct CDR3 sequences; around a third were seen once. Specimen: blood. The receptors stem from a girl aged 2-17 years with multiple sclerosis. Each CDR3 is given without its conserved first and last residue. A row's size may be missing; if present it is once, few, many or a size class.

J gene: TRBJ2-3; V gene: TRBV29-1; clone size: few; CDR3 protein: SVKGGDRGTQY
J gene: TRBJ2-1; V gene: TRBV6-5; clone size: many; CDR3 protein: ASSLLAGGQNEQF
J gene: TRBJ2-7; V gene: TRBV6-6; clone size: once; CDR3 protein: ASSSDRGEQY
J gene: TRBJ1-2; V gene: TRBV10-3; clone size: .; CDR3 protein: AISEFDRGGYT
J gene: TRBJ2-5; V gene: TRBV6-2/TRBV6-3; clone size: few; CDR3 protein: ASRSRQGAWTQY
J gene: TRBJ1-4; V gene: TRBV7-9; clone size: .; CDR3 protein: ASSLPYEKLF
J gene: TRBJ1-1; V gene: TRBV29-1; clone size: .; CDR3 protein: SVATGSNTEAF
J gene: TRBJ1-1; V gene: TRBV28; clone size: .; CDR3 protein: ASSFSTTEAF
J gene: TRBJ2-7; V gene: TRBV7-9; clone size: .; CDR3 protein: ASSPQGAVKTYEQY
J gene: TRBJ2-1; V gene: TRBV3-1; clone size: few; CDR3 protein: ASSQARGINEQF
J gene: TRBJ2-3; V gene: TRBV7-9; clone size: .; CDR3 protein: ASSEGLAASTDTQY
J gene: .; V gene: TRBV29-1; clone size: .; CDR3 protein: SVGWTPNEQY
J gene: TRBJ2-5; V gene: TRBV5-1; clone size: few; CDR3 protein: ASSLHSGGPTVGETQY
J gene: TRBJ2-7; V gene: TRBV27; clone size: .; CDR3 protein: ASSLYGVYEQY
J gene: TRBJ2-1; V gene: TRBV28; clone size: few; CDR3 protein: ASSLVTRFYNEQF
J gene: TRBJ2-1; V gene: TRBV20-1; clone size: few; CDR3 protein: SAPDRGVSYNEQF
J gene: TRBJ2-3; V gene: TRBV20-1; clone size: .; CDR3 protein: SASPGTSGGTDTQY
J gene: TRBJ2-7; V gene: TRBV9; clone size: .; CDR3 protein: ASSVVQRGSEQY
J gene: TRBJ2-7; V gene: TRBV12-3/TRBV12-4; clone size: many; CDR3 protein: ASSLEQGYEQY
J gene: TRBJ1-4; V gene: TRBV5-1; clone size: .; CDR3 protein: ASSPSRATNEKLF
J gene: TRBJ2-3; V gene: TRBV7-9; clone size: few; CDR3 protein: ASSLADSQDTQY
J gene: TRBJ2-2; V gene: TRBV29-1; clone size: .; CDR3 protein: SVFDRDRVAGELF
J gene: TRBJ1-1; V gene: TRBV7-6; clone size: .; CDR3 protein: ASSWDLGTEAF
J gene: TRBJ2-2; V gene: TRBV10-3; clone size: few; CDR3 protein: AHLTVNTGELF
J gene: TRBJ2-7; V gene: TRBV15; clone size: many; CDR3 protein: ATSGFRDRRSYEQY
J gene: TRBJ1-6; V gene: TRBV5-5; clone size: .; CDR3 protein: ASSLDTGGSPLH
J gene: TRBJ2-7; V gene: TRBV24-1; clone size: .; CDR3 protein: ATKPADRDYEQY
J gene: .; V gene: TRBV13; clone size: once; CDR3 protein: ASSLAGHGEYEQY
J gene: TRBJ2-5; V gene: TRBV6-5; clone size: .; CDR3 protein: ASRQGGGGETQY
J gene: TRBJ1-5; V gene: TRBV10-2; clone size: few; CDR3 protein: ASSYFTGQQPQH
J gene: TRBJ1-1; V gene: TRBV9; clone size: .; CDR3 protein: ASSPRGLATEAF
J gene: TRBJ2-4; V gene: TRBV2; clone size: .; CDR3 protein: ATRGLGKNIQY
J gene: TRBJ2-5; V gene: TRBV7-3; clone size: once; CDR3 protein: ASSLGGEDEQY
J gene: TRBJ1-2; V gene: TRBV28; clone size: few; CDR3 protein: ASSMPTLSYGYT
J gene: TRBJ1-5; V gene: TRBV15; clone size: .; CDR3 protein: ATSRDYVRNQPQH
J gene: TRBJ2-3; V gene: TRBV20-1; clone size: few; CDR3 protein: SAGGDHTDTQY
J gene: TRBJ2-7; V gene: TRBV19; clone size: few; CDR3 protein: ASSMRGFEQY
J gene: TRBJ1-2; V gene: TRBV5-1; clone size: few; CDR3 protein: ASSPTDGALGGYT
J gene: TRBJ2-1; V gene: TRBV7-2; clone size: .; CDR3 protein: ASSLGLDSYNEQF
J gene: TRBJ2-1; V gene: TRBV14; clone size: many; CDR3 protein: ASSPRGRTSYNEQF
J gene: TRBJ2-5; V gene: TRBV7-8; clone size: few; CDR3 protein: ASSSGGAWGETQY
J gene: TRBJ2-1; V gene: TRBV18; clone size: .; CDR3 protein: ASSPQGRYEHEQF
J gene: TRBJ2-3; V gene: TRBV6-1; clone size: few; CDR3 protein: ASSEMASGGVDTQY
J gene: TRBJ2-2; V gene: TRBV4-2; clone size: .; CDR3 protein: ASSQDLVGLALNTGELF
J gene: TRBJ2-3; V gene: TRBV6-4; clone size: .; CDR3 protein: ASSSGISADTQY
J gene: TRBJ2-1; V gene: TRBV5-6; clone size: many; CDR3 protein: ASSSGQGNEQF
J gene: TRBJ1-1; V gene: TRBV11-2; clone size: .; CDR3 protein: ASSLVLLGTGTEAF
J gene: TRBJ1-1; V gene: TRBV2; clone size: .; CDR3 protein: ASSEARWGTEAF
J gene: TRBJ2-2; V gene: TRBV12-3/TRBV12-4; clone size: .; CDR3 protein: ASTNTGELF